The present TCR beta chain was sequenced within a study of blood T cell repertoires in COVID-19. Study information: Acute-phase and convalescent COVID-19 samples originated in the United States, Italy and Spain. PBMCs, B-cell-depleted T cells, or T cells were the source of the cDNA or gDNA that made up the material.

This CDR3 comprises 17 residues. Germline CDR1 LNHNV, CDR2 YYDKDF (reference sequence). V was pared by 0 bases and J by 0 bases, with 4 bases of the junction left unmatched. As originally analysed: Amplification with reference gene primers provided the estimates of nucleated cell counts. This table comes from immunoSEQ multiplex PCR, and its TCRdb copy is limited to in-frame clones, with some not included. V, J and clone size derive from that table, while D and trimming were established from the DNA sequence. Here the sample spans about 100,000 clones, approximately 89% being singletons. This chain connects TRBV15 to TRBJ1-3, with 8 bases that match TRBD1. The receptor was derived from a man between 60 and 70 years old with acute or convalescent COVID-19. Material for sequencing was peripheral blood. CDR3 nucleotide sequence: TGTGCCACCAGCAGAGATCCTGGGACAGGCTCTGGAAACACCATATATTTT. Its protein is CATSRDPGTGSGNTIYF.